The rows below give T cell receptor beta chains drawn from one sample of a study of blood T cell repertoires in COVID-19. Profiling relied on immunoSEQ multiplex PCR, and the TCRdb table lists in-frame clones only, not all of them. This table has about 480,000 clones, about 90% appearing once. The specimen sequenced was PBMCs or T cells enriched from blood (not recorded which). These receptors all come from a woman between 18 and 30 years old with acute COVID-19. CDR3s include the opening cysteine and the closing phenylalanine or tryptophan. D genes are given only for firm matches. The size field is filled for only some rows; it gives once, few, many or a size class.

J: TRBJ2-1; V: TRBV19; size: .; D: .; DNA: TGTGCCAGTAGTTTGGACTTATACAATGAGCAGTTCTTC; CDR3: CASSLDLYNEQFF
J: TRBJ2-7; V: TRBV30; size: .; D: .; DNA: TGTGCCTGGAGTGTAATAGGGGACGAGCAGTACTTC; CDR3: CAWSVIGDEQYF
J: TRBJ2-2; V: TRBV6-2/TRBV6-3; size: .; D: .; DNA: TGTGCCAGCAGTGCCATAGCCACTGGGTCCGGGGAGCTGTTTTTT; CDR3: CASSAIATGSGELFF
J: TRBJ2-1; V: TRBV10-3; size: .; D: .; DNA: TGTGCCATCAGTGAGCCCTCAAGGAGCTCCTACAATGAGCAGTTCTTC; CDR3: CAISEPSRSSYNEQFF
J: TRBJ2-7; V: TRBV7-8; size: .; D: TRBD2; DNA: TGTGCCAGCAGCCCGACTAGCGGGACCTACGAGCAGTACTTC; CDR3: CASSPTSGTYEQYF
J: TRBJ2-1; V: TRBV7-8; size: .; D: TRBD2; DNA: TGTGCCAGCAGCTTGGGACTAGCGGGAGGGATGAGGAATGAGCAGTTCTTC; CDR3: CASSLGLAGGMRNEQFF
J: TRBJ1-4; V: TRBV11-2; size: once; D: .; DNA: TGTGCCAGCAGCTTAGCCAGGAACGAACTGTTTTTT; CDR3: CASSLARNELFF
J: TRBJ2-1; V: TRBV27; size: .; D: TRBD1; DNA: TGTGCCAGCAGCCCTTGGGGACAGGAGGTTGAGCAGTTCTTC; CDR3: CASSPWGQEVEQFF
J: TRBJ2-7; V: TRBV9; size: .; D: .; DNA: TGTGCCAGCAGCGTTTTGACAGGTGAAGGGTACGAGCAGTACTTC; CDR3: CASSVLTGEGYEQYF
J: TRBJ2-5; V: TRBV4-1; size: .; D: TRBD1; DNA: TGCGCCAGCAGCCCCTACGGGACAGGCCAAGAGACCCAGTACTTC; CDR3: CASSPYGTGQETQYF
J: TRBJ1-1; V: TRBV19; size: .; D: TRBD1; DNA: TGTGCCAGTAGTAGACAGGGGGCTTCTGAAGCTTTCTTT; CDR3: CASSRQGASEAFF
J: TRBJ1-2; V: TRBV10-3; size: once; D: .; DNA: TGTGCCATCAGTGAGTCGCTACAGAACTATGGCTACACCTTC; CDR3: CAISESLQNYGYTF
J: TRBJ2-7; V: TRBV6-2/TRBV6-3; size: .; D: .; DNA: TGTGCCAGCAGTTACTCACAGGGGAGGTACGAGCAGTACTTC; CDR3: CASSYSQGRYEQYF
J: TRBJ2-2; V: TRBV12-5; size: .; D: .; DNA: TGTGCTAGTGGTGGCTGGGCGGGTGACTACACCGGGGAGCTGTTTTTT; CDR3: CASGGWAGDYTGELFF
J: TRBJ1-1; V: TRBV29-1; size: .; D: .; DNA: TGCAGCGTTGGACTGGAGAATGAAGCTTTCTTT; CDR3: CSVGLENEAFF
J: TRBJ1-5; V: TRBV19; size: .; D: TRBD1; DNA: TGTGCCAGTAGTATCCAGGGGGAGCAGCCCCAGCATTTT; CDR3: CASSIQGEQPQHF
J: TRBJ2-1; V: TRBV4-1; size: .; D: TRBD2; DNA: TGCGCCAGCAGCCAAGGCGTAATAGCGGGGCTCGACGGAAATGAGCAGTTCTTC; CDR3: CASSQGVIAGLDGNEQFF
J: TRBJ1-4; V: TRBV10-3; size: .; D: TRBD1; DNA: TGTGCCGCCCGGGACAGGGAAACTAATGAAAAACTGTTTTTT; CDR3: CAARDRETNEKLFF
J: TRBJ1-1; V: TRBV10-3; size: .; D: .; DNA: TGTGCCATCGGGCTTAACGACATGAACACTGAAGCTTTCTTT; CDR3: CAIGLNDMNTEAFF
J: TRBJ2-5; V: TRBV24-1; size: .; D: TRBD2; DNA: TGTGCCACCAGTGATTTGACCCTAGCGGGCCAAGAGACCCAGTACTTC; CDR3: CATSDLTLAGQETQYF
J: TRBJ1-3; V: TRBV29-1; size: .; D: .; DNA: TGCAGCGTTTATTCCTTTGGAAACACCATATATTTT; CDR3: CSVYSFGNTIYF
J: TRBJ2-7; V: TRBV28; size: .; D: TRBD2; DNA: TGTGCCAGCAGCATTTCTAGCGGGAGCTCCTACGAGCAGTACTTC; CDR3: CASSISSGSSYEQYF